Reported below is one T cell receptor (beta chain). This clone was recorded only once. Its binding antigen is unknown. No clone much larger than this one lies a single base away; base qualities are absent. This entry comes from a study of blood T cell repertoires in COVID-19 (dated by TCRdb to 2020 to 2021). Concerning the study at large: The collaborator samples originated in the United States, Italy and Spain and spanned the acute and convalescent phases of COVID-19. The repertoires were released in a freely available public database meant as a resource for research on the immune response to SARS-CoV-2. Where available, HLA class I and class II types were taken from metadata supplied by the sample provider and were not determined by assay-based typing. The material from the prospective study consisted of cDNA or gDNA derived from T cells, B-cell-depleted T cells, or PBMCs. The samples were drawn from two sources: the first 160 participants of the ongoing ImmuneRACE study, and 950 to 1,500 subjects contributed by 6 global collaborators. A de-identified subject ID, COVID-19 status, age in years and sex were almost always included in the sample metadata. Subjects who had been exposed to COVID-19, were actively infected with it, or had recovered from it provided the deeply sampled blood TCRbeta repertoires that made up the dataset.

Here is what the overall study found, with its caveats: How much clinical and demographic metadata was included differed by source and by participant, and the metadata was provided uncurated.

TCRbeta CDR3 regions were amplified from genomic DNA by means of the immunoSEQ Assay, a bias-controlled multiplex PCR. On the authors' methods: Within the assay, amplification of reference gene primers was used to estimate how many nucleated cells each sample contained. Sequence reads were collapsed and filtered to measure the absolute abundance of every unique TCRbeta CDR3 rearrangement. For each sample, productive Simpson clonality was calculated as the square root of Simpson's diversity index over productive rearrangements. The immuneACCESS repertoire file appears here via TCRdb, limited to in-frame rearrangements. These files lack a portion of the clones; in checked studies, under half of the deficit traces to unresolved V genes, and the cause of the others is not known. V and J calls and clone size are copied from that table; D and trimming were computed from the DNA. Recorded for this sample are almost 350,000 clones; about nine tenths of them occurred a single time. Of the sample, approximately 0.93% falls within the top ten clones.

Enrolling through a virtual design, the prospective study's participants ranged in age from roughly 18 to 89 years and lived across roughly 23 United States geographic areas. In the prospective study, cohorts were assigned on the basis of participant-reported clinical history obtained from a screening survey and a study questionnaire. Exposed participants were defined as having been in contact with someone with a PCR-confirmed or clinician-diagnosed COVID-19 case within 2 weeks of study entry. Mobile phlebotomists in the prospective study collected whole blood, serum and a nasopharyngeal or oropharyngeal swab from every participant. Over an approximately 2-month period, participants in the prospective study had the option of providing additional blood draws and questionnaires. Prospective study blood samples were shipped either frozen or at room temperature before DNA extraction. There are 15 amino acids in the CDR3, from cysteine to phenylalanine inclusive. Only the CDR3 DNA stays, 45 bases, in frame from base 1. CDR1 and CDR2 are read off the germline V gene (reference sequence) as MNHEY and SMNVEV. Clipping removes 5 bases from V and 6 bases from J, with 9 as the unmatched junction base count.

The origin of this receptor is a woman aged 25 to 45 who had been exposed to COVID-19. The sequence links TRBV27 to TRBJ2-1; a stretch of 8 junction bases matches TRBD1. The sample taken for sequencing was PBMCs or T cells enriched from blood (not recorded which). CDR3 loop: CASSPGGQGINEQFF. The nucleotide sequence is TGTGCCAGCAGTCCTGGTGGACAGGGCATCAATGAGCAGTTCTTC.